The next 23 T cell receptor beta chains were all read from a single sample in a study of T cells in Graves' hyperthyroidism and ophthalmopathy. TCR beta CDR3 regions were amplified from RNA. Primed by the HTBI set, a first-round RT-PCR was run on the TCR CDR3. TCRdb reprocessed the multiplex PCR reads via MiXCR and lists one record per CDR3 protein. Of approximately 480,000 distinct CDR3 sequences listed, under 25% are singletons. The sequenced sample consisted of blood. Every receptor here comes from a man aged 18 to 30 with Graves' hyperthyroidism.

This clonotype came up a few times. The chain carries TRBV4-1 and TRBJ2-7; the D gene is possibly TRBD2 (6 bases). Trimming shortened V by 4 bases and J by 2 bases, and 24 bases separated the two germline ends. The CDR3 extends over 18 amino acids. CDR1 is MGHRA and CDR2 is YSYEKL in the germline V gene. The CDR3 DNA sequence: TGCGCCAGCAGCCCCCACCGCGGCGATAGCGGTACCACCTACGAGCAGTACTTC. Protein sequence: CASSPHRGDSGTTYEQYF.

The chain joins TRBV7-2 to TRBJ1-2; possibly TRBD1 for D (6 bases). Germline-derived CDR1 and CDR2 are SGHTA and FQGNSA. V was clipped by 6 bases and J by 8 bases, with 13 bases between them. The length of the CDR3 is 12 residues. The CDR3: CASSYRARGYTF. CDR3 sequence (DNA): TGTGCCAGCAGTTACAGGGCCCGCGGCTACACCTTC.

Details on this clonotype: A read error may be the cause here, since a much bigger clone is one base away. The rearrangement uses TRBV5-1 and TRBJ2-7; D uncertain. CDR1 and CDR2 (germline): SGHRS, YFSETQ. The CDR3 length is 11 residues. Trimming left V 3 bases short and J 9 bases short, with 10 bases between. The CDR3 nucleotides are TGCGCCAGCAGCTCGGAGAACGGGCAGTACGTC. This sequence encodes CASSSENGQYV.

Ten or more counts support this clonotype. V and J are TRBV30 and TRBJ1-1, with a tentative D call TRBD1 (6 bases). Per the germline V gene, CDR1 is GTSNPN and CDR2 is SVGIG (reference sequence). The CDR3 consists of 12 residues. V gave up 6 bases and J gave up 1 base, with 9 bases separating them. CDR3 region: CACLQGNTEAFF. The CDR3 nucleotides are TGTGCCTGCTTACAGGGGAACACTGAAGCTTTCTTT.

Ten or more counts support this clonotype. This chain joins TRBV2 and TRBJ2-7; possibly TRBD1 for D (6 bases). CDR1 SNHLY and CDR2 FYNNEI come from the germline V gene. V dropped 6 bases and J dropped 5 bases, with 8 bases sitting between them. The CDR3 contains 11 residues. CDR3 region: CASRQGNEQYF. DNA of the CDR3: TGTGCCAGCAGACAGGGAAACGAGCAGTACTTC.

This clonotype was picked up a small number of times. The J gene is TRBJ2-7, the V gene TRBV11-2; TRBD1 aligns across 7 bases. CDR1 and CDR2 from the germline V gene are SGHAT and FQNNGV. This CDR3 region has 16 residues. The V gene end was trimmed by 5 bases and the J gene end by 6 bases; junction bases not matched to a gene: 16. CDR3 nucleotide sequence: TGTGCCAGCAGCCGGCTTCCGGGACAGCGAGGCCCCGAGCAGTACTTC. Translating gives CASSRLPGQRGPEQYF.

This clonotype was recorded at least ten times. The chain employs TRBV11-2 and TRBJ1-2; D is uncertain. The CDR3 totals 17 residues. V was trimmed by 7 bases and J by 6 bases, leaving 27 bases between them. Germline V CDR1 and CDR2: SGHAT, FQNNGV. CDR3 DNA: TGTGCCAGCACCCAATGGGCGACTCTATCTAGCAGCAATGGCTACACCTTC. Encoded protein: CASTQWATLSSSNGYTF. Drawing the rest from reference TRBV11-2 and TRBJ1-2, the complete variable domain is EAGVAQSPRYKIIEKRQSVAFWCNPISGHATLYWYQQILGQGPKLLIQFQNNGVVDDSQLPKDRFSAERLKGVDSTLKIQPAKLEDSAVYLCASTQWATLSSSNGYTFGSGTRLTVV.

This chain joins TRBV14 and TRBJ1-1; D is ambiguous. The CDR3 totals 14 residues. The germline V gene encodes CDR1 SGHDN and CDR2 FVKESK. V lost 3 bases and J 7 bases, leaving 15 bases between the germline ends. Written as DNA, the CDR3 is TGTGCCAGCAGCCAGCTCAGGTACCCGGATGAAGCTTTCTTT. This encodes CASSQLRYPDEAFF.

This clonotype was seen at least ten times. The chain carries TRBV6-6 and TRBJ1-2; D perhaps matches TRBD1 (6 bases). The CDR3 runs to 18 residues. The germline V gene has CDR1 MNHNY and CDR2 SVGAGI (reference sequence). Trimming removed 2 bases at V and 6 bases at J, with 25 bases between. For the CDR3, the DNA is TGTGCCAGCAGTTACAACCAGGACAGTAGAGCCCCTAGTAATGGCTACACCTTC. It translates to CASSYNQDSRAPSNGYTF.

This clonotype was counted many times. The V call is TRBV12-3 or TRBV12-4, the J call TRBJ2-5; D could derive from TRBD1 or TRBD2 (6 bases each). The CDR3 totals 15 residues. Trimming removed 3 bases at V and 5 bases at J, with 16 bases between. The CDR3 sequence: CASSFWGAAGETQYF. CDR3 nucleotide sequence: TGTGCCAGCAGTTTTTGGGGGGCGGCCGGTGAGACCCAGTACTTC.

This clonotype has at least ten counts. This chain uses TRBV6-1 with TRBJ1-6, with 9 nucleotides matching TRBD1. This CDR3 contains 14 residues. Germline V lookup: CDR1 MNHNS, CDR2 SASEGT. V gave up 8 bases and J gave up 7 bases; unmatched junction bases: 6. CDR3 in DNA: TGTGCCAGCGGACGGACAGGGGCAAATTCACCCCTCCACTTT. This encodes CASGRTGANSPLHF.

The chain carries TRBV28 and TRBJ2-5, with D uncertain. The CDR3 length is 15 residues. Germline CDR1 MDHEN, CDR2 SYDVKM. Trimming took 2 bases from V and 7 from J, leaving 17 bases between them. The CDR3 DNA is TGTGCCAGCAGTTTAGGGTCGGAGCACCTCGGGACCCAGTACTTC. Translating gives CASSLGSEHLGTQYF.

The chain couples TRBV12-3 or TRBV12-4 to TRBJ2-7, with 11 bases fitting TRBD2. The CDR3 has 14 residues. The V and J ends lost 7 bases and 7 bases, in that order; junction bases with no gene match: 9. The CDR3 is CASIRSGGAKEQYF. The CDR3 region has the DNA TGTGCCAGCATTCGTAGCGGGGGGGCCAAAGAGCAGTACTTC.

This clonotype was detected ten times or more. V is TRBV12-3 or TRBV12-4 and J is TRBJ1-6; D is undetermined. V shed 7 bases and J shed 0 bases, with 10 bases lying between them. This CDR3 has 15 residues. The CDR3 reads CASKTYSSYNSPLHF. The CDR3 DNA follows: TGTGCCAGCAAGACATACAGCTCCTATAATTCACCCCTCCACTTT.

This clonotype appeared many times. The chain uses TRBV6-1 and TRBJ2-2, with a tentative D call TRBD1 (6 bases). The germline V gene has CDR1 MNHNS and CDR2 SASEGT. Trimming removed 11 bases from V and 5 bases from J, with 15 bases in between. The CDR3 spans 13 residues. The chain's CDR3 is CASWGQLTGELFF. CDR3 sequence (DNA): TGTGCCTCCTGGGGGCAGCTAACCGGGGAGCTGTTTTTT.

The V call is TRBV6-1, the J call TRBJ1-6; D remains ambiguous. The V gene lost 8 bases and the J gene lost 5 bases, with 4 bases spanning the gap. The CDR3 loop spans 11 amino acids. Germline assignment: CDR1 MNHNS and CDR2 SASEGT. The CDR3: CASGDNSPLHF. CDR3 coding DNA: TGTGCCAGCGGGGATAATTCACCCCTCCACTTT.

In its sample, this clonotype was seen many times. The genes are TRBV6-2 or TRBV6-3 and TRBJ1-2; D uncertain. Trimming stripped 2 bases from V and 0 bases from J, with 13 bases between. Looked up from germline, CDR1 is MNHEY and CDR2 is SVGEGT. The length of the CDR3 is 16 residues. The CDR3 DNA follows: TGTGCCAGCAGTTACGGCACGCGGATTTCTAACTATGGCTACACCTTC. As protein: CASSYGTRISNYGYTF.

This chain joins TRBV12-3 or TRBV12-4 and TRBJ2-7, with a weak D call TRBD2 (6 bases). V was cut by 6 bases and J by 2 bases, with 20 bases left in between. The CDR3 covers 16 residues. The CDR3 DNA follows: TGTGCCAGCAGCCCCAACGGGGGAGGTGGCCCCTACGAGCAGTACTTC. The encoded protein is CASSPNGGGGPYEQYF.

This clonotype was seen more than once but under ten times. The chain links TRBV7-8 to TRBJ2-5; 11 nucleotides align to TRBD1. Germline V gene sequence: CDR1 SGHVS, CDR2 FQNEAQ. This CDR3 is built from 17 residues. J lost 5 bases, V lost 0 bases, and 8 bases had no gene match. CDR3 bases: TGTGCCAGCAGCTTAGCCGGGACAGGGGGTCCAGGGGAGACCCAGTACTTC. It translates to CASSLAGTGGPGETQYF.

In its sample, this clonotype was seen a few times. The rearrangement uses TRBV7-9 and TRBJ1-1; D not resolved. Germline V gene sequence: CDR1 SEHNR, CDR2 FQNEAQ (reference sequence). Trimming shortened V by 3 bases and J by 5 bases, and 13 bases separated the two germline ends. The CDR3 runs 14 residues. The CDR3 DNA follows: TGTGCCAGCAGCTTTCAGACCGGGTTGACTGAAGCTTTCTTT. Translating it yields CASSFQTGLTEAFF.

Regarding this clonotype: In this CDR3 the conserved last residue, phenylalanine or tryptophan, is missing, so a read error is likely. The V gene is TRBV7-9, the J gene TRBJ2-7; TRBD1 is a possible D gene (5 bases). Trimming left V 5 bases short and J 1 base short, with 15 bases between. The V gene's germline CDR1 is SEHNR and CDR2 FQNEAQ (reference sequence). This CDR3 comprises 15 residues. CDR3 bases: TGTGCCAGCAGCCTAATAGGACATCCTTCCTACGAGCAGTACTAC. Amino acid sequence: CASSLIGHPSYEQYY.

V is TRBV3-1 and J is TRBJ2-2; a possible D gene is TRBD1 (6 bases). Germline CDR1 reads LGHDT; CDR2 reads YNNKEL (reference sequence). This CDR3 spans 16 amino acids. Trimming stripped 7 bases from V and 5 bases from J, with 20 bases between. The CDR3 reads CASTPQGREKTGELFF. The CDR3 DNA follows: TGTGCCAGCACCCCCCAGGGGAGAGAGAAAACCGGGGAGCTGTTTTTT.

In its sample, this clonotype was seen many times. The chain uses TRBV6-5 and TRBJ1-5; D ambiguous. The CDR3 runs to 16 residues. Per germline, CDR1 MNHEY and CDR2 SVGAGI. V was clipped by 0 bases and J by 1 base, with 10 bases between them. The CDR3 spells CASSYSGSRSNQPQHF. CDR3 bases: TGTGCCAGCAGTTACTCGGGGAGCAGAAGCAATCAGCCCCAGCATTTT.